These 28 T cell receptor beta chains originate from one sample sequenced in a study of blood T cell repertoires in COVID-19. The method was immunoSEQ multiplex PCR; TCRdb's version includes in-frame clones alone and lacks a portion of them. The data show about 180,000 clones, with about 82% seen just once and around 8.6% held by the top ten. The source material was PBMCs or T cells enriched from blood (not recorded which). The receptors originated from a woman in her thirties who had recovered from COVID-19.

V gene TRBV28 combines with J gene TRBJ1-1; D is ambiguous. Per germline, CDR1 MDHEN and CDR2 SYDVKM. Trimming removed 3 bases at V and 7 bases at J, with 15 bases between. The CDR3 runs to 14 residues. The DNA for the CDR3 is TGTGCCAGCAGTTTTCCGAGGGTGGTGGGTGAAGCTTTCTTT. It codes for CASSFPRVVGEAFF.

The chain is built from TRBV24-1 and TRBJ1-2; the match to TRBD1 covers 7 bases. The CDR3 extends over 14 amino acids. Germline CDR1 KGHDR, CDR2 SFDVKD. J was trimmed by 3 bases and V by 1 base; bases with no gene match: 1. The CDR3 here is CATSDLTGDYGYTF. CDR3 in DNA: TGTGCCACCAGTGATTTAACAGGGGACTATGGCTACACCTTC.

The chain employs TRBV7-2 and TRBJ1-1; weak D call: TRBD1 (5 bases). CDR3 length: 11 residues. In germline, CDR1 is SGHTA, CDR2 FQGNSA. V lost 10 bases and J lost 5, with 11 bases in between. CDR3 bases: TGTGCCACAACGGGGGGGACTGAAGCTTTCTTT. Translating it yields CATTGGTEAFF.

The V gene is TRBV6-5, the J gene TRBJ2-7; 7 positions match TRBD2. The V gene's germline CDR1 is MNHEY and CDR2 SVGAGI. V shed 0 bases and J 4 bases; nucleotides not matched to a gene: 6. The CDR3 loop spans 15 amino acids. The CDR3 DNA reads TGTGCCAGCAGTTACTCTCAGCGGGGTAGATACGAGCAGTACTTC. This translates into CASSYSQRGRYEQYF.

V usage is TRBV28 and J usage is TRBJ1-2; 7 bases are shared with TRBD1. CDR3 length equals 16 residues. V dropped 4 bases and J dropped 3; count of bases not matched to a gene: 11. Germline CDR1 reads MDHEN; CDR2 reads SYDVKM. The CDR3 sequence is CASSYPSGGIHYGYTF. The CDR3 DNA reads TGTGCCAGCAGTTACCCGTCAGGGGGGATTCACTATGGCTACACCTTC.

The chain is built from TRBV7-6 and TRBJ2-7; 11 nucleotides agree with TRBD2. CDR1 is SGHVS, CDR2 FNYEAQ, per germline. Trimming cost V 1 base and J 0 bases; bases outside gene matches: 5. CDR3 length: 17 amino acids. The CDR3 sequence is CASSLGLAGGPSYEQYF. The CDR3 region has the DNA TGTGCCAGCAGCTTAGGTCTAGCGGGAGGCCCCTCCTACGAGCAGTACTTC.

CDR3 DNA sequence: TGCAGCGCTCAGATTAATTATGGCTACACCTTC. The encoded protein is CSAQINYGYTF. The chain links TRBV29-1 to TRBJ1-2, with D unclear. Germline V CDR1 and CDR2: SQVTM, ANQGSEA. V was shortened by 7 bases and J by 5 bases, with 11 bases between the two germline ends. The CDR3 runs 11 residues. The variable domain in full, completed from reference TRBV29-1 and TRBJ1-2, reads SAVISQKPSRDICQRGTSLTIQCQVDSQVTMMFWYRQQPGQSLTLIATANQGSEATYESGFVIDKFPISRPNLTFSTLTVSNMSPEDSSIYLCSAQINYGYTFGSGTRLTVV.

This clone appeared once. CDR3 region: CASSPGTGVVDTQYF. Written as DNA, the CDR3 is TGTGCCAGCTCACCCGGGACAGGGGTAGTAGATACGCAGTATTTT. The gene calls are TRBV18 and TRBJ2-3; 10 bases align to TRBD1. This CDR3 contains 15 residues. Trimming cost V 3 bases and J 5 bases; bases outside gene matches: 5. In germline, CDR1 is KGHSH, CDR2 LQKENI.

Here the CDR3 reads CASSVDGGTAGGITDTQYF. The CDR3 DNA reads TGTGCCAGCAGCGTAGACGGGGGAACGGCGGGAGGCATCACAGATACGCAGTATTTT. The chain joins TRBV9 to TRBJ2-3, with 8 bases fitting TRBD2. The CDR3 is 19 amino acids. After removal of 0 bases from V and 2 bases from J, the junction contained 14 bases not matched to a gene. CDR1 is SGDLS, CDR2 YYNGEE, per germline.

The chain uses TRBV28 and TRBJ2-7, with D possibly TRBD1 on 6 matching bases. This CDR3 has 12 residues. Trimming took 6 bases from V and 4 from J, leaving 10 bases between them. CDR1 MDHEN and CDR2 SYDVKM come from the germline V gene. The CDR3 loop is CASRQGQYEQYF. The CDR3 bases are TGTGCCAGCAGACAGGGCCAGTACGAGCAGTACTTC.

The chain links TRBV18 to TRBJ1-5, with TRBD1 matching 7 bases. The J segment lost 11 bases and the V segment lost 3 bases, leaving 13 bases of the junction unmatched. In germline, CDR1 is KGHSH, CDR2 LQKENI. This CDR3 spans 15 amino acids. CDR3 in amino acids: CASSPAKVTGVAQHF. The DNA of the CDR3 is TGTGCCAGCTCACCCGCCAAAGTAACAGGGGTCGCCCAGCATTTT.

V usage is TRBV5-8 and J usage is TRBJ1-5; TRBD1 agrees at 7 bases. The trim removed 0 bases at V and 5 bases at J, leaving 2 bases unmatched. CDR1 and CDR2 from the germline V gene are SGHTS and YDEGEE. The CDR3 covers 14 residues. CDR3 protein: CASSLEQGDQPQHF. CDR3 bases: TGTGCCAGCAGCTTGGAGCAGGGGGATCAGCCCCAGCATTTT.

V and J are TRBV2 and TRBJ2-3; 15 bases fit TRBD2. CDR3 size: 15 residues. The ends lost 6 bases at V and 7 bases at J; junction bases unmatched: 5. Germline V gene data show CDR1 as SNHLY and CDR2 as FYNNEI. CDR3 coding DNA: TGTGCCAGCAGCGGACTAGCGGGAGGGGGAAATACGCAGTATTTT. This codes for CASSGLAGGGNTQYF. The full variable domain, its missing parts supplied by reference TRBV2 and TRBJ2-3, is EPEVTQTPSHQVTQMGQEVILRCVPISNHLYFYWYRQILGQKVEFLVSFYNNEISEKSEIFDDQFSVERPDGSNFTLKIRSTKLEDSAMYFCASSGLAGGGNTQYFGPGTRLTVL.

The rearrangement links TRBV3-1 (or the pseudogene TRBV3-2) to TRBJ2-1, with 8 bases fitting TRBD2. Looked up from germline, CDR1 is LGHDT and CDR2 is YNNKEL (reference sequence). Trimming took 6 bases from V and 6 from J; bases not matched to a gene: 7. This CDR3 has 14 amino acids. Written as DNA, the CDR3 is TGTGCCAGCAGAGGGACTAGAGACAGCAATGAGCAGTTCTTC. Protein: CASRGTRDSNEQFF.

The chain uses TRBV28 and TRBJ1-2, with D unclear. Germline lookup yields CDR1 MDHEN and CDR2 SYDVKM. This CDR3 is built from 15 residues. With 2 bases removed from V and 4 bases from J, the gap between germline ends came to 14 bases. This CDR3 is CASSLMAGSSYGYTF. The CDR3 bases are TGTGCCAGCAGTTTAATGGCAGGATCCTCCTATGGCTACACCTTC.

This sequence joins TRBV19 and TRBJ1-1; no reliable D call. Germline V gene lookup returns CDR1 LNHDA and CDR2 SQIVND (reference sequence). The CDR3 covers 11 residues. The V end was cut by 9 bases, the J end by 6 bases, with 11 bases between. The CDR3 nucleotides are TGTGCCAGATTCACCGGGGCTGAAGCTTTCTTT. It specifies CARFTGAEAFF.

V is TRBV7-8 and J is TRBJ2-1; the D is unclear. CDR3 length: 11 residues. Germline CDR1 is SGHVS and CDR2 is FQNEAQ. Between the trimmed V and J ends, which lost 5 bases and 6 bases, there was a span of 5 bases. CDR3 amino acids: CASSHSNEQFF. In DNA form, the CDR3 reads TGTGCCAGCAGCCACAGCAATGAGCAGTTCTTC.

V gene TRBV7-9 combines with J gene TRBJ2-2; a weak D match, TRBD1 (5 bases). Germline lookup yields CDR1 SEHNR and CDR2 FQNEAQ (reference sequence). The ends were cut back, 7 bases at V and 4 bases at J, with 13 bases in the middle. This CDR3 has 14 amino acids. CDR3 nucleotide sequence: TGTGCCAGCAAGGGGCAGGCGGCCACCGGGGAGCTGTTTTTT. The encoded protein is CASKGQAATGELFF. Looking up the rest from reference TRBV7-9 and TRBJ2-2 gives the full variable domain: DTGVSQNPRHKITKRGQNVTFRCDPISEHNRLYWYRQTLGQGPEFLTYFQNEAQLEKSRLLSDRFSAERPKGSFSTLEIQRTEQGDSAMYLCASKGQAATGELFFGEGSRLTVL.

This chain links TRBV27 with TRBJ1-2; TRBD1 aligns across 7 bases. Trimming at V came to 8 bases and at J to 4 bases, leaving 7 bases not matched to a gene. Germline CDR1 is MNHEY and CDR2 is SMNVEV (reference sequence). The CDR3 sequence is 13 residues long. This chain's CDR3 is CASAAGGAYGYTF. The CDR3, as DNA: TGTGCCAGCGCGGCAGGGGGAGCCTATGGCTACACCTTC.

V gene TRBV19 combines with J gene TRBJ2-7; 10 bases are a match to TRBD2. The CDR3 has 13 amino acids. V gave up 6 bases and J gave up 7 bases; unmatched junction bases: 6. In germline, CDR1 is LNHDA, CDR2 SQIVND (reference sequence). The CDR3 reads CASRASGSNEQYF. CDR3 sequence (DNA): TGTGCCAGTAGAGCTAGCGGGAGTAATGAGCAGTACTTC.

The chain is built from TRBV19 and TRBJ2-2, with D unresolved. V was cut by 8 bases and J by 1 base, with 11 bases left in between. The CDR3 is made up of 14 amino acids. The V gene's germline CDR1 is LNHDA and CDR2 SQIVND (reference sequence). Here the CDR3 reads CASFGRQNTGELFF. The CDR3 DNA follows: TGTGCCAGTTTCGGCAGACAGAACACCGGGGAGCTGTTTTTT.

This chain joins TRBV27 and TRBJ2-3; 10 nucleotides match TRBD2. The germline gives CDR1 MNHEY, CDR2 SMNVEV (reference sequence). With 6 bases clipped from V and 5 bases from J, the junction kept 14 bases outside the gene matches. The CDR3 spans 17 residues. The CDR3, as DNA: TGTGCCAGCAGATCCGGGACTAGCGTTTTATCAGGAGATACGCAGTATTTT. Amino acids: CASRSGTSVLSGDTQYF.

This clone has just a few counts. The V gene is TRBV29-1, the J gene TRBJ2-7, with D possibly TRBD1 on 6 matching bases. The germline CDR1 and CDR2 sequences are SQVTM and ANQGSEA. The CDR3 is 14 amino acids. The V and J ends lost 4 bases and 2 bases respectively, with 15 bases between them. Here the CDR3 DNA reads TGCAGCGTTGGGTTACAGGGACGGACCTACGAGCAGTACTTC. Translated, it gives CSVGLQGRTYEQYF.

V gene TRBV28 combines with J gene TRBJ1-2; TRBD1 aligns across 9 bases. The CDR3 extends over 12 amino acids. Germline assignment: CDR1 MDHEN and CDR2 SYDVKM. V shed 11 bases, J shed 2 bases, and the junction held 3 bases outside the gene matches. The chain's CDR3 is CAAGQGNYGYTF. The CDR3 bases are TGTGCCGCAGGACAGGGGAACTATGGCTACACCTTC.

This clone was detected only once. V usage is TRBV19 and J usage is TRBJ1-1, with 7 bases identical to TRBD1. The trim removed 0 bases at V and 0 bases at J, leaving 7 bases unmatched. Germline lookup yields CDR1 LNHDA and CDR2 SQIVND (reference sequence). This CDR3 is 17 amino acids long. This chain's CDR3 is CASSIDLRGSLNTEAFF. Here the CDR3 DNA reads TGTGCCAGTAGTATAGATCTCAGGGGGAGCTTGAACACTGAAGCTTTCTTT.

The rearrangement joins TRBV11-2 to TRBJ1-2; no clear D. Trimming took 8 bases from V and 3 from J, leaving 10 bases between them. The CDR3 contains 12 residues. The germline CDR1 and CDR2 sequences are SGHAT and FQNNGV. Here the CDR3 DNA reads TGTGCCAGCGTGGGCAGCTACTATGGCTACACCTTC. Translating it yields CASVGSYYGYTF. The full variable domain, in which reference TRBV11-2 and TRBJ1-2 provide the parts outside the CDR3, is EAGVAQSPRYKIIEKRQSVAFWCNPISGHATLYWYQQILGQGPKLLIQFQNNGVVDDSQLPKDRFSAERLKGVDSTLKIQPAKLEDSAVYLCASVGSYYGYTFGSGTRLTVV.

The V call is TRBV2, the J call TRBJ2-1; a possible D gene is TRBD1 (5 bases). Germline loops: CDR1 SNHLY, CDR2 FYNNEI. The V and J ends lost 2 bases and 5 bases respectively, with 13 bases between them. CDR3 length: 15 residues. CDR3 region: CASSERQGFNNEQFF. CDR3 in DNA: TGTGCCAGCAGTGAAAGGCAGGGATTCAACAATGAGCAGTTCTTC.

This sequence joins TRBV7-3 and TRBJ2-3; D uncertain. Per the germline V gene, CDR1 is SGHTA and CDR2 is FQGTGA. V dropped 6 bases and J dropped 3 bases, with 13 bases sitting between them. The CDR3 is 14 amino acids. The CDR3 reads CASSPFRGTDTQYF. Written as DNA, the CDR3 is TGTGCCAGCAGTCCCTTTAGAGGAACAGATACGCAGTATTTT.